Sequencing of this T cell receptor beta chain was carried out in a study of post-analysis software for immune sequencing data. In regard to this clonotype: No antigen is known for it.

Germline-derived CDR1 and CDR2 are SNHLY and FYNNEI. CDR3 length equals 14 residues. Trimming removed 0 bases at V and 7 bases at J, with 10 bases between. Study-level findings and limits: A significant reduction in normalized Chao1 diversity was observed in multiple sclerosis patients versus controls. Strong co-clustering by F measure was seen for same-batch samples. In patients, about five TRBV segments were more frequent than in controls, with TRBV5-6, TRBV5-1 and TRBV20-1 among them.

Libraries were made from TCR beta cDNA, and they carried unique molecular identifiers. The T cell input of roughly 0.95 to 10 million gave roughly 500,000 cDNA molecules. TCRdb fed the PCR reads into MiXCR, producing one record per CDR3 protein. This sample has fewer than 850,000 distinct CDR3 sequences, with 30% found just once. This TCR came from a girl under 18 with multiple sclerosis. Material: blood. The chain combines TRBV2 with TRBJ1-5; TRBD1 might be the D (5 bases). The CDR3 coding sequence is TGTGCCAGCAGTGAAGCCGCCGGGGGGCAGCCCCAGCATTTT. Its protein is CASSEAAGGQPQHF.